What follows describes a single T cell receptor beta chain. Unsorted PBMC DNA underwent sequencing on ten immunoSEQ deep assay plates. Original processing notes: As immunoSEQ supplied junction-only sequences (without quality scores), filtering differed. Using immunoSEQ multiplex PCR, the repertoire was profiled, and TCRdb retains in-frame clones only, with some absent. D and trimming come from the DNA, and the V and J calls and clone size come from that table. The sample consists of about 450,000 clones, 79% of them appearing once. The entry originates in a study of shared clonotypes between healthy human individuals. The source material was PBMCs. This TCR was recovered from a woman between 35 and 50 years old in good health. Some clones in this sample may be carry-over from other donors' samples.

CDR3 nucleotides: TGTGCCAGCAGTTATCTGTTGGGACAGGGATACAATGAGCAGTTCTTC. This translates into CASSYLLGQGYNEQFF. The chain combines TRBV6-5 with TRBJ2-1; 9 bases are a match to TRBD1. The germline gives CDR1 MNHEY, CDR2 SVGAGI. Losses at the gene ends were 3 bases for V and 4 bases for J; bases not matched to a gene: 7. The CDR3 contains 16 residues.